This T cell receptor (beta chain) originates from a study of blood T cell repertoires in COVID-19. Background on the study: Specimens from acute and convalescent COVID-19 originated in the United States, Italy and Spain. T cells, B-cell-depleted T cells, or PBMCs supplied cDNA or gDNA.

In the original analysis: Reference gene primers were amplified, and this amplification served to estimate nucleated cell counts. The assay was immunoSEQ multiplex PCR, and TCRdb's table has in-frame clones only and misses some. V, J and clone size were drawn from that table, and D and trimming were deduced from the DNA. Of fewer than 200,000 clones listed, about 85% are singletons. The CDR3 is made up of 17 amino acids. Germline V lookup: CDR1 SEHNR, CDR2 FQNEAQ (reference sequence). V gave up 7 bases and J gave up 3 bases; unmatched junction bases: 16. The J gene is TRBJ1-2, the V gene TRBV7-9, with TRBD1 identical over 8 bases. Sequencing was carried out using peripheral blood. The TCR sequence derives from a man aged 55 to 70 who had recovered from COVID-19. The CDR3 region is CASTSGAGGQMDYGYTF. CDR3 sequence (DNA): TGTGCCAGCACCTCCGGGGCAGGGGGCCAAATGGACTATGGCTACACCTTC. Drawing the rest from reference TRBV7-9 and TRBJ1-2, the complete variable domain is DTGVSQNPRHKITKRGQNVTFRCDPISEHNRLYWYRQTLGQGPEFLTYFQNEAQLEKSRLLSDRFSAERPKGSFSTLEIQRTEQGDSAMYLCASTSGAGGQMDYGYTFGSGTRLTVV.